Listed below are T cell receptor beta chains from one sample, sequenced in a study of brain T cells in children with intractable seizures. TCRdb's table, derived via immunoSEQ multiplex PCR, lists solely in-frame clones and lacks some. The sample records approximately 330,000 clones, more than 85% being singletons. Sequenced material: peripheral blood, taken 4 to 5 months after surgery. The receptors shown here come from a boy under two years old with tuberous sclerosis and intractable seizures. Both conserved end residues are trimmed from each CDR3.

CDR3: ATSDPSTSGPYNEQF
J: TRBJ2-1
V: TRBV24-1

CDR3: ASSLVPTGTLTYEQY
J: TRBJ2-7
V: TRBV7-8

CDR3: AISESNRRETEAF
J: TRBJ1-1
V: TRBV10-3

CDR3: ASSYRASSYEQY
J: TRBJ2-7
V: TRBV6-5

CDR3: ASSELGAFNYGYT
J: TRBJ1-2
V: TRBV6-1

CDR3: ATSDLSGSGTDTQY
J: TRBJ2-3
V: TRBV24-1

CDR3: ASSLGTPASYEQY
J: TRBJ2-7
V: TRBV5-4

CDR3: ASSPPGADGYT
J: TRBJ1-2
V: TRBV18

CDR3: ASSQATTGLHSYEQY
J: TRBJ2-7
V: TRBV14

CDR3: ASNIRGADTQY
J: TRBJ2-3
V: TRBV5-1

CDR3: ASSQDWRQGFTGELF
J: TRBJ2-2
V: TRBV3-1/TRBV3-2

CDR3: ASSVGGSQNYEQY
J: TRBJ2-7
V: TRBV9

CDR3: ASSLSGDIPGAGSGYT
J: TRBJ1-2
V: TRBV7-2

CDR3: ASSAGTFHEQF
J: TRBJ2-1
V: TRBV5-1

CDR3: ASSPSTGGGEKLF
J: TRBJ1-4
V: TRBV5-1

CDR3: AWSVRRTGGYGYT
J: TRBJ1-2
V: TRBV30

CDR3: AWSPRSGGNTEAF
J: TRBJ1-1
V: TRBV30

CDR3: ASSVVGTSGNTIY
J: TRBJ1-3
V: TRBV9

CDR3: ASSYDRAPQH
J: TRBJ1-5
V: TRBV2

CDR3: ASSGDIFNYGYT
J: TRBJ1-2
V: TRBV7-9

CDR3: ASSLGGAAGNTIY
J: TRBJ1-3
V: TRBV5-4

CDR3: ASSLSSGRASYNEQF
J: TRBJ2-1
V: TRBV27

CDR3: ASSLVRDTEAF
J: TRBJ1-1
V: TRBV5-1

CDR3: ASSVGTAGRVHYGYT
J: TRBJ1-2
V: TRBV5-1

CDR3: ASSLGPDGSNYGYT
J: TRBJ1-2
V: TRBV13

CDR3: SAGTGNSGANVLT
J: TRBJ2-6
V: TRBV29-1

CDR3: ASRAENNEQF
J: TRBJ2-1
V: TRBV5-6

CDR3: SSSSSYEQY
J: TRBJ2-7
V: TRBV20-1

CDR3: ASSLQRAANYGYT
J: TRBJ1-2
V: TRBV5-6

CDR3: ASGSSGSPYNEQF
J: TRBJ2-1
V: TRBV27

CDR3: ASSFSGDSGNTIY
J: TRBJ1-3
V: TRBV7-3

CDR3: ASSKVSTSGKGEQF
J: TRBJ2-1
V: TRBV21-1

CDR3: ASSLRGEGRNSPLH
J: TRBJ1-6
V: TRBV5-1

CDR3: ASSFTSGPYEQY
J: TRBJ2-7
V: TRBV27

CDR3: ASMVRREWQPQH
J: TRBJ1-5
V: TRBV6-5

CDR3: ASATRAGEQF
J: TRBJ2-1
V: TRBV12-3/TRBV12-4

CDR3: ASRFRSSGIYEQY
J: TRBJ2-7
V: TRBV5-1

CDR3: ASSPWNAEAF
J: TRBJ1-1
V: TRBV19

CDR3: AWRWGGRGNTEAF
J: TRBJ1-1
V: TRBV30

CDR3: ASSQWGGNQPQH
J: TRBJ1-5
V: TRBV6-1

CDR3: SALREDTQY
J: TRBJ2-3
V: TRBV20-1

CDR3: ASSPGPFD
J: TRBJ2-7
V: TRBV28

CDR3: ASSEPGGGNQPQH
J: TRBJ1-5
V: TRBV25-1

CDR3: ASSYKTGGSPTDTQY
J: TRBJ2-3
V: TRBV7-3

CDR3: ASRTLQGSEAF
J: TRBJ1-1
V: TRBV19

CDR3: ASSPGGLAGYT
J: TRBJ1-2
V: TRBV19

CDR3: ASSSSVAGAVYGYT
J: TRBJ1-2
V: TRBV5-5

CDR3: AWSEPNRGPGETQY
J: TRBJ2-5
V: TRBV30

CDR3: ASSPQDGNTIY
J: TRBJ1-3
V: TRBV7-3

CDR3: ASSLSPGLAEPAKNIQY
J: TRBJ2-4
V: TRBV7-9